This T cell receptor beta chain was captured by sequencing in a study of tumor-infiltrating lymphocytes in localized non-small cell lung cancer (dated by TCRdb to 2020 to 2023). Regarding the research as a whole: Several histologies were represented in the cohort, which also included both smokers and never-smokers as well as patients whose samples were collected after neoadjuvant chemotherapy. TCR sequencing was one of several integrated assays, alongside flow cytometry, multiplex immunofluorescence, RNA-seq, exome sequencing and proteomics, applied to the same patients. In total, the ICON cohort consisted of approximately 160 surgical patients with localized non-small cell lung cancer who had their tumors resected. The paired tumor versus uninvolved lung comparison of immunoSEQ T-cell fraction included 45 to 65 patients. Each patient contributed resected tumor tissue and uninvolved lung tissue from the same patient, described as non-adjacent to the tumor. Findings and caveats that apply to the study as a whole: In line with immunofluorescence CD3 counts, TCRbeta sequencing supported higher T cell infiltration in tumors compared with uninvolved lung tissue. The TCR-derived T-cell fraction showed no difference between the flow cytometry-defined immunotypes IM1 (good prognosis) and IM2 (poor prognosis). Recurrence-free survival showed no association with tumor T-cell fraction measured by TCR sequencing (p = 0.61). Since assay coverage differed from patient to patient depending on how much tissue was available, TCR sequencing was done for only a subset of the cohort. Because different pieces of the same tissue were used for different assays, technical variation could not be separated from intratumor heterogeneity.

Notes on this clone: The antigen it recognizes is unknown. No clone much larger than this one lies a single base away; base qualities are absent.

The germline V gene gives CDR1 as SGHVS and CDR2 as FQNEAQ. A distance of 9 bases separates the germline ends of V and J, which lose 3 bases and 0 bases respectively. The CDR3 has 14 amino acids, counting the end cysteine and phenylalanine. The entry retains the CDR3 DNA only, 42 bases that are in frame from base 1. The immunoSEQ assay used for TCR sequencing gave the T-cell fraction in both tumor and uninvolved lung tissue. The authors processed their data as follows. For survival analysis, patients were split into high (upper tertile) and low (lower two tertiles) T-cell fraction groups and compared by log-rank test. A signed-rank test was used to test differences in T-cell fraction between paired tumor and uninvolved lung samples. TCRdb obtained this table from immuneACCESS and retained in-frame rearrangements with V and J assigned. These tables miss some clones; where compared with another copy, unresolved V genes account for less than half of the shortfall, and the remainder is unexplained. The V and J calls and clone size come from that table; D and trimming were worked out from the DNA. A total of 15,000 to 20,000 clones appear in this sample, about 48% of them only once. Of the sample, about 16% is held by the ten largest clones.

Patient enrollment in ICON started in the first half of 2016, and the final patient was enrolled in 2018. A subcohort of around 76 patients provided fresh tumor and matched uninvolved tissue for in-depth immune analyses, with TCR sequencing among those analyses. DNA isolated from bulk tissue, without cell sorting, was used for TCR sequencing. The material sequenced was lung tumor tissue. The chain couples TRBV7-8 to TRBJ2-7; no confident D gene assignment can be made. The origin of this receptor is a human donor with non-small cell lung cancer. The CDR3 is CASSFRTSSYEQYF. The nucleotides read TGTGCCAGCAGCTTTCGTACCTCCTCCTACGAGCAGTACTTC.